These T cell receptor beta chains were read from a single sample in a study of human thymus T cells. Clones were sequenced by immunoSEQ multiplex PCR, and TCRdb holds only the in-frame ones, with some missing. This sample yields about 78,000 clones, of which around 96% are seen a single time; roughly 0.03% belongs to the top ten. Sample: thymus tissue. These TCRs come from a boy younger than two with a congenital heart defect but otherwise immunologically healthy. Each CDR3 is given with its conserved first and last residue. The D gene is left open where the match is weak. Clone size appears in some rows only: once, few, many, or a class for an expanded clone.

j_call: TRBJ2-3
d_call: -
clone_size: -
v_call: TRBV30
cdr3_aa: CAWNVRGGADTQYF
cdr3_nt: TGTGCCTGGAACGTCCGAGGGGGGGCAGATACGCAGTATTTT

j_call: TRBJ1-3
d_call: -
clone_size: -
v_call: TRBV2
cdr3_aa: CASSEGRLSGNTIYF
cdr3_nt: TGTGCCAGCAGTGAAGGACGGCTCTCTGGAAACACCATATATTTT

j_call: TRBJ2-5
d_call: TRBD1
clone_size: -
v_call: TRBV11-2
cdr3_aa: CASSSGQVSGETQYF
cdr3_nt: TGTGCCAGCAGCTCAGGACAGGTATCCGGAGAGACCCAGTACTTC

j_call: TRBJ1-4
d_call: TRBD1
clone_size: -
v_call: TRBV4-2
cdr3_aa: CASSLTSRDRDGNEKLFF
cdr3_nt: TGTGCCAGCAGCCTAACGTCCCGGGACAGGGACGGTAATGAAAAACTGTTTTTT

j_call: TRBJ1-6
d_call: -
clone_size: -
v_call: TRBV15
cdr3_aa: CATSRGGSSYNSPLHF
cdr3_nt: TGTGCCACCAGCAGGGGGGGGAGCTCCTATAATTCACCCCTCCACTTT

j_call: TRBJ1-1
d_call: -
clone_size: once
v_call: TRBV12-1
cdr3_aa: CASSLPLMNTEAFF
cdr3_nt: TGTGCCAGCAGCTTACCCCTCATGAACACTGAAGCTTTCTTT

j_call: TRBJ1-5
d_call: -
clone_size: -
v_call: TRBV7-2
cdr3_aa: CASSLGQMGNQPQHF
cdr3_nt: TGTGCCAGCAGCTTAGGGCAGATGGGCAATCAGCCCCAGCATTTT

j_call: TRBJ2-1
d_call: -
clone_size: -
v_call: TRBV14
cdr3_aa: CASSPILGTSYNEQFF
cdr3_nt: TGTGCCAGCAGCCCCATTTTGGGGACCTCCTACAATGAGCAGTTCTTC

j_call: TRBJ2-3
d_call: -
clone_size: -
v_call: TRBV7-6
cdr3_aa: CASSSGGDTQYF
cdr3_nt: TGTGCCAGCAGCTCCGGTGGCGATACGCAGTATTTT

j_call: TRBJ2-7
d_call: -
clone_size: -
v_call: TRBV10-3
cdr3_aa: CAISEGRQGGYF
cdr3_nt: TGTGCCATCAGTGAGGGTCGGCAAGGGGGATACTTC

j_call: TRBJ1-3
d_call: -
clone_size: -
v_call: TRBV5-5
cdr3_aa: CASSSAGTHWDTIYF
cdr3_nt: TGTGCCAGCAGCTCCGCCGGGACCCATTGGGACACCATATATTTT

j_call: TRBJ2-3
d_call: TRBD2
clone_size: -
v_call: TRBV28
cdr3_aa: CASRLYSGRQTDTQYF
cdr3_nt: TGTGCCAGCAGACTTTATAGCGGGAGGCAAACAGATACGCAGTATTTT

j_call: TRBJ2-3
d_call: TRBD2
clone_size: -
v_call: TRBV5-1
cdr3_aa: CASSLSGDTHTQYF
cdr3_nt: TGCGCCAGCAGCCTTAGCGGGGACACCCATACGCAGTATTTT

j_call: TRBJ2-1
d_call: -
clone_size: -
v_call: TRBV4-2
cdr3_aa: CASSAPRGRDNEQFF
cdr3_nt: TGTGCCAGCAGCGCCCCCCGGGGGAGAGACAATGAGCAGTTCTTC

j_call: TRBJ1-3
d_call: -
clone_size: -
v_call: TRBV4-3
cdr3_aa: CASSQVIHSGNTIYF
cdr3_nt: TGCGCCAGCAGCCAAGTGATACACTCTGGAAACACCATATATTTT

j_call: TRBJ2-1
d_call: -
clone_size: -
v_call: TRBV9
cdr3_aa: CASSAHPRLGDNEQFF
cdr3_nt: TGTGCCAGCAGCGCCCATCCGCGTTTAGGGGACAATGAGCAGTTCTTC

j_call: TRBJ1-1
d_call: TRBD1
clone_size: -
v_call: TRBV2
cdr3_aa: CASSPRRQGEDTEAFF
cdr3_nt: TGTGCCAGCAGCCCCAGGAGACAGGGGGAGGACACTGAAGCTTTCTTT

j_call: TRBJ1-5
d_call: -
clone_size: -
v_call: TRBV19
cdr3_aa: CASSIGPRRGNQPQHF
cdr3_nt: TGTGCCAGTAGTATAGGCCCCAGGAGAGGGAATCAGCCCCAGCATTTT

j_call: TRBJ2-1
d_call: -
clone_size: -
v_call: TRBV28
cdr3_aa: CASSLLERNEQFF
cdr3_nt: TGTGCCAGCAGTTTACTTGAACGCAATGAGCAGTTCTTC

j_call: TRBJ2-1
d_call: TRBD2
clone_size: -
v_call: TRBV7-9
cdr3_aa: CASSCSSGRWSYNEQFF
cdr3_nt: TGTGCCAGCAGCTGCAGCAGCGGGAGGTGGTCCTACAATGAGCAGTTCTTC

j_call: TRBJ2-7
d_call: TRBD2
clone_size: -
v_call: TRBV4-2
cdr3_aa: CASSQEGAGESYEQYF
cdr3_nt: TGTGCCAGCAGCCAAGAGGGAGCGGGAGAGTCCTACGAGCAGTACTTC

j_call: TRBJ2-1
d_call: TRBD1
clone_size: -
v_call: TRBV15
cdr3_aa: CATSRGPSGDSEQFF
cdr3_nt: TGTGCCACCAGCAGAGGCCCCTCTGGGGACAGTGAGCAGTTCTTC

j_call: TRBJ1-2
d_call: -
clone_size: -
v_call: TRBV15
cdr3_aa: CATRGAGGLNGYTF
cdr3_nt: TGTGCCACCAGAGGGGCGGGGGGTTTGAATGGCTACACCTTC

j_call: TRBJ1-4
d_call: -
clone_size: -
v_call: TRBV25-1
cdr3_aa: CASSNPGRSEKLFF
cdr3_nt: TGTGCCAGCAGTAACCCGGGACGCAGTGAAAAACTGTTTTTT

j_call: TRBJ1-2
d_call: -
clone_size: -
v_call: TRBV19
cdr3_aa: CASSIVWRPLEHYGYTF
cdr3_nt: TGTGCCAGTAGTATAGTGTGGCGACCCCTTGAACACTATGGCTACACCTTC

j_call: TRBJ2-7
d_call: -
clone_size: few
v_call: TRBV28
cdr3_aa: CASGGRRGSYEQYF
cdr3_nt: TGTGCCAGCGGGGGACGGCGGGGCTCCTACGAGCAGTACTTC

j_call: TRBJ2-5
d_call: TRBD2
clone_size: -
v_call: TRBV27
cdr3_aa: CASSLGNPGTSNSGTQYF
cdr3_nt: TGTGCCAGCAGTCTAGGTAACCCCGGGACTAGCAATAGCGGGACCCAGTACTTC

j_call: TRBJ2-7
d_call: TRBD2
clone_size: -
v_call: TRBV14
cdr3_aa: CASSQDQWLAGRREQYF
cdr3_nt: TGTGCCAGCAGCCAAGATCAATGGCTAGCGGGAAGGCGCGAGCAGTACTTC

j_call: TRBJ2-7
d_call: TRBD2
clone_size: -
v_call: TRBV5-1
cdr3_aa: CASSLSFRDREREVVYEQYF
cdr3_nt: TGCGCCAGCAGCTTGAGTTTCCGGGACCGAGAGCGGGAGGTTGTATACGAGCAGTACTTC

j_call: TRBJ2-7
d_call: -
clone_size: -
v_call: TRBV10-1
cdr3_aa: CASSEDRRQGGIPYEQYF
cdr3_nt: TGCGCCAGCAGTGAGGACAGACGGCAAGGGGGAATTCCTTACGAGCAGTACTTC

j_call: TRBJ1-2
d_call: TRBD1
clone_size: -
v_call: TRBV30
cdr3_aa: CAWRPRTGGGYTF
cdr3_nt: TGTGCCTGGAGACCCCGGACAGGGGGTGGCTACACCTTC

j_call: TRBJ1-4
d_call: -
clone_size: -
v_call: TRBV21-1
cdr3_aa: CASSKRGPGVRGAANEKLFF
cdr3_nt: TGTGCCAGCAGCAAAAGGGGGCCCGGTGTTAGAGGTGCGGCTAATGAAAAACTGTTTTTT

j_call: TRBJ2-3
d_call: TRBD2
clone_size: -
v_call: TRBV11-3
cdr3_aa: CASRGERGGTDTQYF
cdr3_nt: TGTGCCAGCAGGGGAGAGCGGGGGGGCACAGATACGCAGTATTTT

j_call: TRBJ2-1
d_call: TRBD2
clone_size: -
v_call: TRBV7-2
cdr3_aa: CASSPPLAGDYNEQFF
cdr3_nt: TGTGCCAGCAGTCCACCGCTAGCGGGGGATTACAATGAGCAGTTCTTC

j_call: TRBJ2-5
d_call: TRBD2
clone_size: -
v_call: TRBV28
cdr3_aa: CASSLRLAGAGWWTQYF
cdr3_nt: TGTGCCAGCAGTTTACGTCTAGCGGGAGCGGGCTGGTGGACCCAGTACTTC

j_call: TRBJ2-7
d_call: TRBD2
clone_size: once
v_call: TRBV10-1
cdr3_aa: CASSASTGPGLAGGPGYEQYF
cdr3_nt: TGCGCCAGCAGTGCTTCGACGGGACCGGGACTAGCGGGAGGGCCGGGGTACGAGCAGTACTTC

j_call: TRBJ1-2
d_call: -
clone_size: -
v_call: TRBV6-1
cdr3_aa: CASSEWSGYTF
cdr3_nt: TGTGCCAGCAGTGAATGGAGTGGCTACACCTTC

j_call: TRBJ2-7
d_call: TRBD2
clone_size: once
v_call: TRBV5-6
cdr3_aa: CASSFTLADLYEQYF
cdr3_nt: TGTGCCAGCAGCTTTACCCTAGCGGATCTCTACGAGCAGTACTTC

j_call: TRBJ2-1
d_call: -
clone_size: -
v_call: TRBV14
cdr3_aa: CASSPADNEQFF
cdr3_nt: TGTGCCAGCAGCCCCGCCGACAATGAGCAGTTCTTC

j_call: TRBJ1-1
d_call: -
clone_size: -
v_call: TRBV9
cdr3_aa: CASSGNPDAPVAEAFF
cdr3_nt: TGTGCCAGCAGCGGCAACCCTGACGCCCCGGTGGCTGAAGCTTTCTTT

j_call: TRBJ1-4
d_call: TRBD1
clone_size: -
v_call: TRBV15
cdr3_aa: CAIMEPGTGGKLFF
cdr3_nt: TGTGCCATCATGGAACCGGGAACAGGGGGAAAACTGTTTTTT

j_call: TRBJ2-7
d_call: TRBD2
clone_size: -
v_call: TRBV7-2
cdr3_aa: CASSLASGLAGGWTYEQYF
cdr3_nt: TGTGCCAGCAGCTTAGCCTCAGGACTAGCGGGAGGGTGGACCTACGAGCAGTACTTC

j_call: TRBJ1-1
d_call: TRBD1
clone_size: -
v_call: TRBV7-2
cdr3_aa: CASSPPAQGDMNTEAFF
cdr3_nt: TGTGCCAGCAGCCCACCGGCGCAGGGGGATATGAACACTGAAGCTTTCTTT

j_call: TRBJ2-5
d_call: -
clone_size: -
v_call: TRBV5-1
cdr3_aa: CASSLGLQTYQETQYF
cdr3_nt: TGCGCCAGCAGCTTGGGATTACAGACCTATCAAGAGACCCAGTACTTC

j_call: TRBJ1-2
d_call: -
clone_size: -
v_call: TRBV5-6
cdr3_aa: CASSLTGTNNYGYTF
cdr3_nt: TGTGCCAGCAGCTTGACCGGGACAAATAACTATGGCTACACCTTC